The clone carrying this T cell receptor (beta chain) showed up just once. The target antigen is unknown. The data stem from a study of T cell repertoires in cytomegalovirus infection. Study as a whole: Evidence of both CMV infection and a matching HLA type came from public TCR beta signatures. General study points: Cumulative frequency of public TCR beta families picked out carriers of CMV plus the relevant HLA. In two of eight donors, the top clonotype was HLA-C-restricted CMV-specific.

V lost 6 bases to trimming and J lost 11 bases, with 13 bases between them. This CDR3 has 11 residues. TCRdb reprocessed the reads with MiXCR, giving one entry per CDR3 protein. Of roughly 180,000 distinct CDR3 sequences detected, 28% appear once; the ten largest clones hold roughly 32%. The sequenced sample was PBMCs. The V gene is TRBV12-3 or TRBV12-4, the J gene TRBJ1-1; the D gene is possibly TRBD1 (6 bases). This clonotype was obtained from a human donor in good health (CMV status not recorded). Some clones in this sample may be carry-over from other donors' samples. As DNA, the CDR3 is TGTGCCAGCAGCCAAACAGGGCGTGCTTTCTTT. It yields the protein CASSQTGRAFF.